This is a list of T cell receptor beta chains from one sample in a study of blood T cell repertoires in COVID-19. Assay: immunoSEQ multiplex PCR; the TCRdb copy retains only in-frame clones and omits some. There are around 140,000 clones in the sample; roughly 84% occur only once, and about a sixth lies in the top ten. Sequenced sample: peripheral blood. Every receptor here comes from an elderly woman with acute or convalescent COVID-19. Each CDR3 is given with its conserved first and last residue. The D gene is left open where the match is weak. A row's size may be missing; if present it is once, few, many or a size class.

d_gene,v_gene,j_gene,abundance,CDR3nt,CDR3aa
NA,TRBV11-2,TRBJ2-3,NA,TGTGCCAGCAGCTTCCTAGGAAGCACAGATACGCAGTATTTT,CASSFLGSTDTQYF
TRBD1,TRBV19,TRBJ1-5,once,TGTGCCAGTATAGGGACAGGGGGCAGTACCCGGAGCAATCAGCCCCAGCATTTT,CASIGTGGSTRSNQPQHF
NA,TRBV11-2,TRBJ1-1,NA,TGTGCCAGCAGCCGGTTTAACACTGAAGCTTTCTTT,CASSRFNTEAFF
TRBD2,TRBV7-9,TRBJ2-3,once,TGTGCCAGCAGCGTAAATAGCGGGAGAAGGGCAGATACGCAGTATTTT,CASSVNSGRRADTQYF
TRBD1,TRBV7-2,TRBJ2-3,NA,TGTGCCAGCAGCTACTTAGGCAGGGGGCACACAGATACGCAGTATTTT,CASSYLGRGHTDTQYF
TRBD1,TRBV6-5,TRBJ1-5,NA,TGTGCCAGCAGCTTAGGACAGGGGAATCAGCCCCAGCATTTT,CASSLGQGNQPQHF
TRBD1,TRBV3-1/TRBV3-2,TRBJ1-4,NA,TGTGCCAGCAGCCAAGGTCCCGGACAGGGGCAGGAAAAACTGTTTTTT,CASSQGPGQGQEKLFF
NA,TRBV7-8,TRBJ2-7,NA,TGTGCCAGCAGCTTAGTAGCCACCTACGAGCAGTACTTC,CASSLVATYEQYF
NA,TRBV9,TRBJ1-1,NA,TGTGCCAGCAGCGTAGGTTGGAGGGACACTGAAGCTTTCTTT,CASSVGWRDTEAFF
TRBD1,TRBV7-9,TRBJ1-2,NA,TGTGCCAGCAGCAGCGGCGCGACAGGGGGCAAGGGCTATGGCTACACCTTC,CASSSGATGGKGYGYTF
NA,TRBV6-2/TRBV6-3,TRBJ1-5,NA,TGTGCCAGCAGTTACTATTTTGGAGGCAATCAGCCCCAGCATTTT,CASSYYFGGNQPQHF
TRBD1,TRBV4-3,TRBJ1-3,NA,TGCGCCAGCAGCCAATACAGGGGGCCTGGAAACACCATATATTTT,CASSQYRGPGNTIYF
TRBD2,TRBV9,TRBJ2-1,NA,TGTGCCAGCAGCGTAAGGACTAGCGGGGGGGCCTCAATGAATGAGCAGTTCTTC,CASSVRTSGGASMNEQFF
TRBD1,TRBV12-5,TRBJ2-7,NA,TGTGCTAGTGGTCAAGGGGGCTTTTTGGATTACGAGCAGTACTTC,CASGQGGFLDYEQYF
TRBD1,TRBV5-1,TRBJ2-2,NA,TGCGCCAGCAGGTCTGGGACAGGGTACACCGGGGAGCTGTTTTTT,CASRSGTGYTGELFF
NA,TRBV7-2,TRBJ2-7,once,TGTGCCAGCAAACGACCTGAAAGGACACTTTCCTACGAGCAGTACTTC,CASKRPERTLSYEQYF
TRBD2,TRBV5-1,TRBJ2-1,few,TGCGCCAGCAGCTTGGCGGGACTAGCACGGAATGAGCAGTTCTTC,CASSLAGLARNEQFF
TRBD1,TRBV2,TRBJ1-2,NA,TGTGCCAGCAACGGACAGGGCCAAGGCTACACCTTC,CASNGQGQGYTF
TRBD1,TRBV27,TRBJ1-1,NA,TGTGCCAGCAACCAGGGGGGTCCGCGCACTGAAGCTTTCTTT,CASNQGGPRTEAFF
NA,TRBV7-8,TRBJ2-7,NA,TGTGCCAGCAGCTTAGCCCTCTACGAGCAGTACTTC,CASSLALYEQYF
NA,TRBV7-2,TRBJ1-6,NA,TGTGCCAGCAGCTACCACAGGGATTCACCCCTCCACTTT,CASSYHRDSPLHF
NA,TRBV7-2,TRBJ1-6,NA,TGTGCCAGCAGCTTTGGAGGGTATGGCTCACCCCTCCACTTT,CASSFGGYGSPLHF
NA,TRBV6-1,TRBJ1-6,NA,TGTGCCAGCAGGCCGGGACACAGTAATTCACCCCTCCACTTT,CASRPGHSNSPLHF
NA,TRBV6-5,TRBJ2-5,NA,TGTGCCAGCAGAGGGGGGGGAGAAGAGACCCAGTACTTC,CASRGGGEETQYF
NA,TRBV4-1,TRBJ1-5,NA,TGCGCCAGCAGCCCAAGCATCGGACAGAGCAATCAGCCCCAGCATTTT,CASSPSIGQSNQPQHF
NA,TRBV29-1,TRBJ1-2,NA,TGCAGCGGTGGGGAGGGGTTTTTGGATGGCTACACCTTC,CSGGEGFLDGYTF
TRBD1,TRBV7-9,TRBJ2-7,once,TGTGCCAGCAGCCGAGCAGGGGGCTCCTACGAGCAGTACTTC,CASSRAGGSYEQYF
NA,TRBV5-4,TRBJ2-7,NA,TGTGCCAGCAGCTTGGCGGGAGAAGTGTGGGAGCAGTACTTC,CASSLAGEVWEQYF
TRBD1,TRBV5-1,TRBJ2-1,NA,TGCGCCAGCAGCTCCCTCAGGGGGCCGGACAATGAGCAGTTCTTC,CASSSLRGPDNEQFF
NA,TRBV4-3,TRBJ1-2,NA,TGCGCCAGCAGCCCAGGAGCCGCGGGCTATGGCTACACCTTC,CASSPGAAGYGYTF
TRBD2,TRBV7-9,TRBJ2-1,NA,TGTGCCAGCAGCTTCGGACTAGCGGGAGATGAGCAGTTCTTC,CASSFGLAGDEQFF
NA,TRBV7-2,TRBJ2-3,NA,TGTGCCAGCAGCTTAGCGGGTCTAGCTTTGCGGGATACGCAGTATTTT,CASSLAGLALRDTQYF
TRBD2,TRBV3-1/TRBV3-2,TRBJ2-1,NA,TGTGCCAGCAGCCAATATTCGGCGGGAGGGCCCAATGAGCAGTTCTTC,CASSQYSAGGPNEQFF
TRBD2,TRBV7-8,TRBJ2-1,NA,TGTGCCAGCAGCATTACTAGCGGGGGGGCGGGTGAGCAGTTCTTC,CASSITSGGAGEQFF
TRBD1,TRBV27,TRBJ2-1,NA,TGTGCCAGCACCATGGGACAGGGGTATGAGCAGTTCTTC,CASTMGQGYEQFF
NA,TRBV25-1,TRBJ2-4,NA,TGTGCCAGCAGTGTCGGGGGATACATTCAGTACTTC,CASSVGGYIQYF
TRBD1,TRBV5-4,TRBJ1-3,NA,TGTGCCAGCAGCTTGGACGGGACAGGGGGAGGAACTGGAAACACCATATATTTT,CASSLDGTGGGTGNTIYF
NA,TRBV9,TRBJ1-1,NA,TGTGCCAGCAGCGTGGGACAAATGAACACTGAAGCTTTCTTT,CASSVGQMNTEAFF
NA,TRBV5-4,TRBJ1-1,NA,TGTGCCAGCAGCTTGTGGCGGGGAGTGGGGATCACTGAAGCTTTCTTT,CASSLWRGVGITEAFF
NA,TRBV6-1,TRBJ1-2,NA,TGTGCCAGCAGTGATCGGACAGATCCTAACTATGGCTACACCTTC,CASSDRTDPNYGYTF